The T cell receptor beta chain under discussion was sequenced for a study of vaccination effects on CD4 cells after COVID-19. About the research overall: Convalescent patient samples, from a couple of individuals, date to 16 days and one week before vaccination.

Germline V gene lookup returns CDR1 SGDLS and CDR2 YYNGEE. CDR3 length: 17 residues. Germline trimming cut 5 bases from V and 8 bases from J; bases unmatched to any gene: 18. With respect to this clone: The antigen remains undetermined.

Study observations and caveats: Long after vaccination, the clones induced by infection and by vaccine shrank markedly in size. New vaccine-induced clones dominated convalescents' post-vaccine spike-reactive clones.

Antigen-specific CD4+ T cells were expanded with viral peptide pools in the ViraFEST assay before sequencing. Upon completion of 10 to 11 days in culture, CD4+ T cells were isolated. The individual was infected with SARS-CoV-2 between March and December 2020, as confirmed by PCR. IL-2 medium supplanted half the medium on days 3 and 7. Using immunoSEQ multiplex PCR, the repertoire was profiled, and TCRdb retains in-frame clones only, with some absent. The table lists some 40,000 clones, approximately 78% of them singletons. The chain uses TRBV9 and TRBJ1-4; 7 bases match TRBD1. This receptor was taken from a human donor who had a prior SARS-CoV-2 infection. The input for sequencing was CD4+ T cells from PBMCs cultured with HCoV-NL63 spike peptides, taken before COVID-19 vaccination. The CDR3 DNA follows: TGTGCCAGCAGAATACGGGACAGCCCACGAGGATCGGAAAAACTGTTTTTT. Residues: CASRIRDSPRGSEKLFF.